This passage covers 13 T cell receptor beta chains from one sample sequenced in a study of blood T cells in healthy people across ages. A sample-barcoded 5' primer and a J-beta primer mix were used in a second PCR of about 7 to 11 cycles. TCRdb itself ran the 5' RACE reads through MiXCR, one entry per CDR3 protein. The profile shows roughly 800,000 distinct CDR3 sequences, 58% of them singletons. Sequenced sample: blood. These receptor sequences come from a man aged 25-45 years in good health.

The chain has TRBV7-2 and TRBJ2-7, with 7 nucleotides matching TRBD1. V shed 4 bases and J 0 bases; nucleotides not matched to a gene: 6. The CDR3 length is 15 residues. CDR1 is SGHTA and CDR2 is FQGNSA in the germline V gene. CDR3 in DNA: TGTGCCAGCAGCTCACACAGGGGAAGCTCCTACGAGCAGTACTTC. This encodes CASSSHRGSSYEQYF.

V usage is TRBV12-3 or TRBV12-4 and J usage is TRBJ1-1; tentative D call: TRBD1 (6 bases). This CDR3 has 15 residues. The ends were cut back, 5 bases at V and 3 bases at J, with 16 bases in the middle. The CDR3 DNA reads TGTGCCAGCAGTCCTCGGGGGGCTTCGGACACTGAAGCTTTCTTT. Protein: CASSPRGASDTEAFF.

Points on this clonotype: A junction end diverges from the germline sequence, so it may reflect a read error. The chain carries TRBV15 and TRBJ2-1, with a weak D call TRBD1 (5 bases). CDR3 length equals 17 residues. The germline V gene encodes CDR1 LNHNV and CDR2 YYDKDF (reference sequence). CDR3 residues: CATSRAGRVERGNERFF. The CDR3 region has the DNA TGTGCCACCAGCAGAGCGGGCAGGGTCGAACGTGGCAATGAGCGGTTCTTC. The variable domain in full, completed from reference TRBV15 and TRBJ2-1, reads DAMVIQNPRYQVTQFGKPVTLSCSQTLNHNVMYWYQQKSSQAPKLLFHYYDKDFNNEADTPDNFQSRRPNTSFCFLDIRSPGLGDTAMYLCATSRAGRVERGNERFFGPGTRLTVL.

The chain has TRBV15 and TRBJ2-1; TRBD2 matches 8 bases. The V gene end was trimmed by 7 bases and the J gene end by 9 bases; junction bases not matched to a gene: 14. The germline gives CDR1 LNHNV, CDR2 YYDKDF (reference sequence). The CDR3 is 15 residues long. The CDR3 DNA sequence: TGTGCCACCAAGAAACGGGAGGGGATGGGGGGTGAGCAGTTCTTC. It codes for CATKKREGMGGEQFF.

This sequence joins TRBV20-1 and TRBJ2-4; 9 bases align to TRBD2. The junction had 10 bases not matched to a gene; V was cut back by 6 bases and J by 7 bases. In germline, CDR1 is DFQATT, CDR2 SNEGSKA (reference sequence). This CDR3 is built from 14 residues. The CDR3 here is CSADFSGRWNIQYF. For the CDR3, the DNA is TGCAGTGCAGATTTTAGCGGGAGATGGAACATTCAGTACTTC.

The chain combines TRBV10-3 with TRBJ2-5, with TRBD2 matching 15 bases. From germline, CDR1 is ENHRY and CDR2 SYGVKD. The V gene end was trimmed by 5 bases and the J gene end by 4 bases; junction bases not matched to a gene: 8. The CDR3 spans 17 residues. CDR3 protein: CAISPGLAGGLRETQYF. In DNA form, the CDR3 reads TGTGCCATCAGTCCCGGACTAGCGGGGGGGCTTCGAGAGACCCAGTACTTC.

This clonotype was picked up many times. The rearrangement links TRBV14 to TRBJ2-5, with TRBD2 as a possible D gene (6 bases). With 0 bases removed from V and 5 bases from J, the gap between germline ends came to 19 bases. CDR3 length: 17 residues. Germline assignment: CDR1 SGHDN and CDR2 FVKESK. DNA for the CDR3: TGTGCCAGCAGCCAAGATTCGTCGACGGGGAGGAGGGAGACCCAGTACTTC. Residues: CASSQDSSTGRRETQYF.

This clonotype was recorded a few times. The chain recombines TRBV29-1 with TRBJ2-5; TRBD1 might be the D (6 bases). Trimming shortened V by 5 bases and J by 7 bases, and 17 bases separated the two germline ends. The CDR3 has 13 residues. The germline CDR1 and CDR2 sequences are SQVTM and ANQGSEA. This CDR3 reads CSVQGFEISTQYF. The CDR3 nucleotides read TGCAGCGTTCAGGGGTTTGAGATTTCGACCCAGTACTTC.

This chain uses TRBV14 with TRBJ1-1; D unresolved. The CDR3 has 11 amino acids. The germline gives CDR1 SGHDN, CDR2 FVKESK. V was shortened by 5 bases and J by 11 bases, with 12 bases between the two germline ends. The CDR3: CASSVGLRAFF. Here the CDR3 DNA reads TGTGCCAGCAGCGTGGGATTGAGGGCTTTCTTT.

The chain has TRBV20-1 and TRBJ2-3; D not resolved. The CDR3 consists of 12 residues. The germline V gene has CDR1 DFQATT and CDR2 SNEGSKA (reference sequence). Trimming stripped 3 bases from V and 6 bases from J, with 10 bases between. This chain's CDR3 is CSASSATDTQYF. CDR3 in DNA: TGCAGTGCTAGTTCCGCAACCGATACGCAGTATTTT.

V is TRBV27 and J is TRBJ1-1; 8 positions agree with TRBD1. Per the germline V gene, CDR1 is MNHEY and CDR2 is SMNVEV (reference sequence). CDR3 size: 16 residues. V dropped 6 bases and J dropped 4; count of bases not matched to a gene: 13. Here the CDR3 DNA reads TGTGCCAGCAGCCTCTCGACAGGGGATATAATCACTGAAGCTTTCTTT. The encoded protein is CASSLSTGDIITEAFF.

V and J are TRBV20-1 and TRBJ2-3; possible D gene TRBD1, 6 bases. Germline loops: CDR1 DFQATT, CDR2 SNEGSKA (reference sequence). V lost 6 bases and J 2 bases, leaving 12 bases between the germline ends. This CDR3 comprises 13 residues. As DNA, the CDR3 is TGCAGTGCAACGGACAGTAACACAGATACGCAGTATTTT. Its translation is CSATDSNTDTQYF.

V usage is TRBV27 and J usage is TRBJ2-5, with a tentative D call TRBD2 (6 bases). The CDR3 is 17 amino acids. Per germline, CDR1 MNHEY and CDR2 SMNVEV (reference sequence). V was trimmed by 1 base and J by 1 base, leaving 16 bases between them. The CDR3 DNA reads TGTGCCAGCAGTTTATTTTCGGGAGTGGGGAGCCAAGAGACCCAGTACTTC. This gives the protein CASSLFSGVGSQETQYF.